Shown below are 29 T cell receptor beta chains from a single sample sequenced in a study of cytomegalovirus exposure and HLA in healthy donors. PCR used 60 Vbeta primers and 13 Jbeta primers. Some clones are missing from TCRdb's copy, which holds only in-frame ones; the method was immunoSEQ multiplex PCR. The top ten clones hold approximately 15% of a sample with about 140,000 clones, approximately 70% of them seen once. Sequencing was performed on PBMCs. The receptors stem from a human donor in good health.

The CDR3 spells CASLSGNTIYF. CDR3 coding DNA: TGTGCCAGTCTCTCTGGAAACACCATATATTTT. The chain has TRBV10-3 and TRBJ1-3; D not certain. The CDR3 consists of 11 residues. Germline loops: CDR1 ENHRY, CDR2 SYGVKD. Deletions cut 10 bases from V and 0 bases from J, with 4 bases between.

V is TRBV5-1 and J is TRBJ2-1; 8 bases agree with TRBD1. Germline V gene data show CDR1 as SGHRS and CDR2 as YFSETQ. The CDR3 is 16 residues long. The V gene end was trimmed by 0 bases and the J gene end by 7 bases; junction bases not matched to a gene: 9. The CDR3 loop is CASSLDGQGSINEQFF. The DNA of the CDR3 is TGCGCCAGCAGCTTGGACGGACAGGGTAGCATTAATGAGCAGTTCTTC. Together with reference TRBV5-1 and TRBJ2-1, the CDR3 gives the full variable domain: KAGVTQTPRYLIKTRGQQVTLSCSPISGHRSVSWYQQTPGQGLQFLFEYFSETQRNKGNFPGRFSGRQFSNSRSEMNVSTLELGDSALYLCASSLDGQGSINEQFFGPGTRLTVL.

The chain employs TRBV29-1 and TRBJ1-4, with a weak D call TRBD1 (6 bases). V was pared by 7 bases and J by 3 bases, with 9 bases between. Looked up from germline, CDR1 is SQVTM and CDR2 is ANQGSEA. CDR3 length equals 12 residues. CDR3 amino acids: CSAGHPNEKLFF. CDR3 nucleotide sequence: TGCAGCGCGGGACATCCTAATGAAAAACTGTTTTTT.

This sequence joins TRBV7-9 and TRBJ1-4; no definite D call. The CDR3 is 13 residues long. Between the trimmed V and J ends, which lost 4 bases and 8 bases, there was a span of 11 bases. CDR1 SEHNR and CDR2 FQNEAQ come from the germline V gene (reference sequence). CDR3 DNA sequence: TGTGCCAGCAGCTCAGCGCACGGGGAAAAACTGTTTTTT. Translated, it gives CASSSAHGEKLFF.

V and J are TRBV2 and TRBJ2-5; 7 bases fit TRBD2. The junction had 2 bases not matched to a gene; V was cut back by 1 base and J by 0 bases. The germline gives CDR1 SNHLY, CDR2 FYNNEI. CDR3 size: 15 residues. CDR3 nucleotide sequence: TGTGCCAGCAGTGAAGGGCTAGCGGACCAAGAGACCCAGTACTTC. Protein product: CASSEGLADQETQYF. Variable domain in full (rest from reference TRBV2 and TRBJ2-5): EPEVTQTPSHQVTQMGQEVILRCVPISNHLYFYWYRQILGQKVEFLVSFYNNEISEKSEIFDDQFSVERPDGSNFTLKIRSTKLEDSAMYFCASSEGLADQETQYFGPGTRLLVL.

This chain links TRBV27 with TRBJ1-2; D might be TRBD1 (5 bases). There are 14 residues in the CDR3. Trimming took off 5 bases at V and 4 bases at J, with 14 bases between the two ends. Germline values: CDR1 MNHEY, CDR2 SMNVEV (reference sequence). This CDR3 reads CASSPDSIPYGYTF. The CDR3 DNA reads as TGTGCCAGCAGTCCAGACAGTATCCCCTATGGCTACACCTTC.

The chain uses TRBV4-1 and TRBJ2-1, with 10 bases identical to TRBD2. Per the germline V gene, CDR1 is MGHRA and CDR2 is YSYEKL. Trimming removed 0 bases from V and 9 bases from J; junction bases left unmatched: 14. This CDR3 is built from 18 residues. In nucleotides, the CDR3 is TGCGCCAGCAGCCAAGATCCAGCGGGGGGGCCTATCCGGATTGAGCAGTTCTTC. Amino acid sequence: CASSQDPAGGPIRIEQFF.

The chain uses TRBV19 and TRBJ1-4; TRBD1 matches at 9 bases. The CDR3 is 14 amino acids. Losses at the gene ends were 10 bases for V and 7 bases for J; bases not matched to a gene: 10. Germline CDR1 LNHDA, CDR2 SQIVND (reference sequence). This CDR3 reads CATKAGTGSEKLFF. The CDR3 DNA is TGTGCCACAAAGGCCGGGACAGGGAGTGAAAAACTGTTTTTT.

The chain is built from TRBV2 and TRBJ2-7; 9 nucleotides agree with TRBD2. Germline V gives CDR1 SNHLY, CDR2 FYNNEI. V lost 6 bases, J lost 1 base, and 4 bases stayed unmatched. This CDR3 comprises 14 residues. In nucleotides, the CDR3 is TGTGCCAGCAGCAGACTAGCGGATTCCTACGAGCAGTACTTC. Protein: CASSRLADSYEQYF.

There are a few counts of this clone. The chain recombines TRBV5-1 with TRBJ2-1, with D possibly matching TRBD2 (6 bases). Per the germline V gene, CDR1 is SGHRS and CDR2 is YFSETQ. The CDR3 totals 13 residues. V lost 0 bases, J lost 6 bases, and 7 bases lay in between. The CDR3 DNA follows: TGCGCCAGCAGCTTGGCCGGGAGCAATGAGCAGTTCTTC. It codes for CASSLAGSNEQFF.

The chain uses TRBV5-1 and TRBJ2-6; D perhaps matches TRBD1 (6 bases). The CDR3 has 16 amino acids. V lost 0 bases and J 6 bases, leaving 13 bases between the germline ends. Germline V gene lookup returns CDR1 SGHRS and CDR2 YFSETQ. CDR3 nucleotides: TGCGCCAGCAGCTTGGGGACAGCCCGCGAGGCCAACGTCCTGACTTTC. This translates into CASSLGTAREANVLTF.

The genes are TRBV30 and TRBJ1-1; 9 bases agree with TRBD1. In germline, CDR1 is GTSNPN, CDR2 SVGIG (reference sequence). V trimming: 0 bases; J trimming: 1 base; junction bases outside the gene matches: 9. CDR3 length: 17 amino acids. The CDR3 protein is CAWSVRRGTGTNTEAFF. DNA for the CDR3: TGTGCCTGGAGTGTACGTCGGGGGACAGGGACGAACACTGAAGCTTTCTTT.

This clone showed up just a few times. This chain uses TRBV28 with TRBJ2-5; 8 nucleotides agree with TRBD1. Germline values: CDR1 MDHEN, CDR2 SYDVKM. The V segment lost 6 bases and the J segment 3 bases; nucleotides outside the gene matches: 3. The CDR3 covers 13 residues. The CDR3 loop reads CASRATGEETQYF. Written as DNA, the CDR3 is TGTGCCAGCAGGGCGACAGGGGAAGAGACCCAGTACTTC.

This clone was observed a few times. For the CDR3, the DNA is TGCAGCGTTGAAGGACGGGAAGATACGCAGTATTTT. This sequence encodes CSVEGREDTQYF. The chain couples TRBV29-1 to TRBJ2-3; maybe TRBD2 (5 bases). The ends were cut back, 1 base at V and 5 bases at J, with 7 bases in the middle. Germline loops: CDR1 SQVTM, CDR2 ANQGSEA. This CDR3 contains 12 residues.

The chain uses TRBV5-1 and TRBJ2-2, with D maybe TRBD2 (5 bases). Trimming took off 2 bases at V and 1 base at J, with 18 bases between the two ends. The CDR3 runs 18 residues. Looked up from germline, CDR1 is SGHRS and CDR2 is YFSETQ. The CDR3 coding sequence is TGCGCCAGCAGCTTCGGGAAGTTTGGGAGCGGGAACACCGGGGAGCTGTTTTTT. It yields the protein CASSFGKFGSGNTGELFF.

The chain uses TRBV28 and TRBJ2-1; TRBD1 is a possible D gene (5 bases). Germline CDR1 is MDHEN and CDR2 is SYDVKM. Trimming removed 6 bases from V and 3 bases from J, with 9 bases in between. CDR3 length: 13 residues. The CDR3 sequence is CASSRVLYNEQFF. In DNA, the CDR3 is TGTGCCAGCAGCAGGGTTCTCTACAATGAGCAGTTCTTC.

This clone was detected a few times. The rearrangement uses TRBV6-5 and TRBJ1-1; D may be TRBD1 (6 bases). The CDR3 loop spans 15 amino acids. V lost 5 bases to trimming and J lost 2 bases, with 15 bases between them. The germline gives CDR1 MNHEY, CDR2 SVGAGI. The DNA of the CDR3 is TGTGCCAGCAGTACCCGTGTCAGGGGAAACACTGAAGCTTTCTTT. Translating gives CASSTRVRGNTEAFF.

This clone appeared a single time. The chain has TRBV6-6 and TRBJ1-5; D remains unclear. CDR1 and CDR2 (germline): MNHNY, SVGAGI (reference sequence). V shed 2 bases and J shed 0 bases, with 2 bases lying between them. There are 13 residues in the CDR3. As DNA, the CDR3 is TGTGCCAGCAGTTACCATAGCAATCAGCCCCAGCATTTT. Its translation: CASSYHSNQPQHF.

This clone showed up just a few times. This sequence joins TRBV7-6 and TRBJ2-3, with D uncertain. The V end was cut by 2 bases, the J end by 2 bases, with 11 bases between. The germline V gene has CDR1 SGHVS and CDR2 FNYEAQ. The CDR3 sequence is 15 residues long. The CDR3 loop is CASSLSPAVTDTQYF. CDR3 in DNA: TGTGCCAGCAGCTTATCCCCGGCGGTCACAGATACGCAGTATTTT.

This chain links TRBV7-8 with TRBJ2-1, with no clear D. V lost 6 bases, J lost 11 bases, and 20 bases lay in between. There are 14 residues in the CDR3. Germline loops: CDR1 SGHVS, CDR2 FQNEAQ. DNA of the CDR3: TGTGCCAGCAGTCGATCTGGGTTAGCCGGTCAGCAGTTCTTC. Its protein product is CASSRSGLAGQQFF.

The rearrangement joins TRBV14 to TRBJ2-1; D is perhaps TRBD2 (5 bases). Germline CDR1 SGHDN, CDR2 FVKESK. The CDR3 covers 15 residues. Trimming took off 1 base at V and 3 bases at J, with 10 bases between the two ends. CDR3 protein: CASSQGSLDYNEQFF. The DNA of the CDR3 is TGTGCCAGCAGCCAAGGGTCACTAGACTACAATGAGCAGTTCTTC.

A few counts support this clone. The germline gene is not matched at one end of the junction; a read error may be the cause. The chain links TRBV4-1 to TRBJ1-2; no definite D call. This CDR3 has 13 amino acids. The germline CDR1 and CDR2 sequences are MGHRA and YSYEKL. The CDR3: CASSQGESYGYPF. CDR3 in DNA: TGCGCCAGCAGCCAAGGGGAGTCCTATGGCTACCCCTTC.

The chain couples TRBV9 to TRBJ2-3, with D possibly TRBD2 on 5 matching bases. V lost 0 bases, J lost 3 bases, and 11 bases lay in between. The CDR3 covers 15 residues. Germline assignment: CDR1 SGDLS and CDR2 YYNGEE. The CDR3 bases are TGTGCCAGCAGCGTAGGAGGGAGAATTACAGATACGCAGTATTTT. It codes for CASSVGGRITDTQYF.

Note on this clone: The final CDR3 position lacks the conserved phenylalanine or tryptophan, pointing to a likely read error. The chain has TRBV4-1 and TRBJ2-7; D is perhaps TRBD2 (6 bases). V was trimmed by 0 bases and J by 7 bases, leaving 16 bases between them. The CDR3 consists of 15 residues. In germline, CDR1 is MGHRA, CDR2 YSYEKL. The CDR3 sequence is CASSQDPGTGREQYL. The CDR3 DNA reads TGCGCCAGCAGCCAAGATCCCGGGACTGGGAGGGAGCAGTACCTC.

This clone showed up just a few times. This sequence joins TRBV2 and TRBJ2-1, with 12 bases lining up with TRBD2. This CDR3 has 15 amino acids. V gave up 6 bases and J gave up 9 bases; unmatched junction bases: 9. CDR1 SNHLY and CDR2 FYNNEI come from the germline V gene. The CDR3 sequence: CASSGRPSGRGEQFF. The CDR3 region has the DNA TGTGCCAGCAGCGGGCGGCCTAGCGGGAGGGGTGAGCAGTTCTTC.

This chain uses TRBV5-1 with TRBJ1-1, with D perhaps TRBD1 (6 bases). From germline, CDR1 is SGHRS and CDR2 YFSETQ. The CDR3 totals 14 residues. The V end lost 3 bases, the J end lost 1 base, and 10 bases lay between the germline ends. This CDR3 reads CASSSTGKNTEAFF. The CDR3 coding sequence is TGCGCCAGCAGCTCGACAGGTAAGAACACTGAAGCTTTCTTT. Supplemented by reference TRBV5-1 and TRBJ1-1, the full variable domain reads KAGVTQTPRYLIKTRGQQVTLSCSPISGHRSVSWYQQTPGQGLQFLFEYFSETQRNKGNFPGRFSGRQFSNSRSEMNVSTLELGDSALYLCASSSTGKNTEAFFGQGTRLTVV.

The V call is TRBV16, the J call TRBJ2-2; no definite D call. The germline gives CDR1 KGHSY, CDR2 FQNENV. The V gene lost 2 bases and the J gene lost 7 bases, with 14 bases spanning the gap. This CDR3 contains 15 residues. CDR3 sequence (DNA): TGTGCCAGCAGCCAACGCCCGGTTTCAGGCGGGGAGCTGTTTTTT. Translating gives CASSQRPVSGGELFF.

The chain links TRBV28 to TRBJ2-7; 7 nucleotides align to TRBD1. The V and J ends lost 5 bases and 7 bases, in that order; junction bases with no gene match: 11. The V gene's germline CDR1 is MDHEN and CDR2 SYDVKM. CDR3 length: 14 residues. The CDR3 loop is CASSPPTGLEEQYF. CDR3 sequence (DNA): TGTGCCAGCAGTCCCCCGACAGGGTTGGAAGAGCAGTACTTC.

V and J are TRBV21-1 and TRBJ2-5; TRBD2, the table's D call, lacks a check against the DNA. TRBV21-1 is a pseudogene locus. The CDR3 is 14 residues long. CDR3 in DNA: TGTGCCAGAAGTAGCGGGACTTGGGTGGGGACCCAGTACTTC. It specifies CARSSGTWVGTQYF.